The sequence of this T cell receptor (beta chain) was determined in a study of Graves' ophthalmopathy and Graves' hyperthyroidism. Germline loops: CDR1 MNHEY, CDR2 SVGAGI. Trimming pared 2 bases from V and 7 bases from J, leaving 12 bases between. CDR3 length: 14 residues. This clonotype was detected ten times or more. Investigators amplified TCR beta CDR3 regions from RNA transcripts. The first-round RT-PCR employed HTBI primers together with the Qiagen OneStep RT-PCR kit. A multiplex PCR was then performed as the second round. TCRdb re-analysed the multiplex PCR reads in MiXCR, keeping a single row per CDR3 protein. The table lists about 500,000 distinct CDR3 sequences, under 40% of them singletons.

The sequencing input was peripheral blood or thyroid tissue (not recorded which). This chain connects TRBV6-5 to TRBJ1-5; D remains ambiguous. This receptor was taken from an adult man with Graves' hyperthyroidism. The CDR3 here is CASSYVGYGQPQHF. The CDR3 DNA is TGTGCCAGCAGTTACGTAGGGTACGGGCAGCCCCAGCATTTT.